These 25 T cell receptor beta chains came from one sample sequenced in a study of immune evolution from preneoplasia to lung adenocarcinoma. Data came from immunoSEQ multiplex PCR; TCRdb stores just in-frame clones and leaves some out. The table lists around 15,000 clones, approximately 86% of them singletons. Sequenced: FFPE invasive lung adenocarcinoma tissue. The receptors were sampled from a person aged 65-85 years with invasive lung adenocarcinoma.

The chain employs TRBV9 and TRBJ2-3; D might be TRBD1 or TRBD2, each matching 6 bases. This CDR3 has 16 amino acids. Germline loops: CDR1 SGDLS, CDR2 YYNGEE. V lost 1 base, J lost 1 base, and 13 bases lay in between. CDR3 amino acids: CASSVTGAVGTDTQYF. CDR3 sequence (DNA): TGTGCCAGCAGCGTAACGGGGGCGGTGGGCACAGATACGCAGTATTTT.

This rearrangement joins TRBV19 to TRBJ1-5; D gene uncertain. The germline V gene encodes CDR1 LNHDA and CDR2 SQIVND (reference sequence). With 3 bases removed from V and 6 bases from J, the gap between germline ends came to 9 bases. This CDR3 comprises 13 residues. CDR3: CASSMGVGQPQHF. CDR3 sequence (DNA): TGTGCCAGTAGTATGGGAGTCGGTCAGCCCCAGCATTTT.

This chain joins TRBV5-1 and TRBJ1-2; D uncertain. From germline, CDR1 is SGHRS and CDR2 YFSETQ. Deletions cut 1 base from V and 6 bases from J, with 13 bases between. The CDR3 length is 14 residues. CDR3 protein: CASSLRAEEDGYTF. CDR3 DNA: TGCGCCAGCAGCTTGCGGGCGGAGGAGGATGGCTACACCTTC.

This chain links TRBV2 with TRBJ1-5; 9 bases map to TRBD1. The CDR3 is 15 residues long. In germline, CDR1 is SNHLY, CDR2 FYNNEI. Trimming removed 6 bases from V and 7 bases from J; junction bases left unmatched: 10. This CDR3 is CASRPGTGSEQPQHF. DNA of the CDR3: TGTGCCAGCAGGCCCGGGACAGGGTCGGAGCAGCCCCAGCATTTT.

V gene TRBV29-1 combines with J gene TRBJ1-2, with D tentatively TRBD1 (6 bases). CDR1 is SQVTM, CDR2 ANQGSEA, per germline. This CDR3 is 12 amino acids long. Trimming pared 7 bases from V and 8 bases from J, leaving 17 bases between. The CDR3 sequence is CSDQTGPGGYTF. Written as DNA, the CDR3 is TGCAGCGACCAGACAGGCCCTGGGGGCTACACCTTC.

The V and J genes are TRBV2 and TRBJ1-1; D uncertain. The CDR3 is made up of 15 amino acids. Between the trimmed V and J ends, which lost 1 base and 3 bases, there was a span of 12 bases. Germline V CDR1 and CDR2: SNHLY, FYNNEI. The CDR3 DNA reads TGTGCCAGCAGTGAAGGGCAGGCGATGTACACTGAAGCTTTCTTT. Protein sequence: CASSEGQAMYTEAFF.

The chain carries TRBV7-9 and TRBJ1-5; D possibly corresponds to TRBD1 (5 bases). The germline CDR1 and CDR2 sequences are SEHNR and FQNEAQ (reference sequence). V lost 1 base and J lost 1, with 8 bases in between. This CDR3 region has 15 residues. CDR3 bases: TGTGCCAGCAGCTTAGGCGGGGGAAGCAATCAGCCCCAGCATTTT. This sequence encodes CASSLGGGSNQPQHF.

This chain uses TRBV5-1 with TRBJ1-2; a possible D gene is TRBD1 (5 bases). There are 14 residues in the CDR3. The V end was cut by 0 bases, the J end by 12 bases, with 18 bases between. The germline CDR1 and CDR2 sequences are SGHRS and YFSETQ. The DNA for the CDR3 is TGCGCCAGCAGCTTGGGCAGACCAGGGCTCCCGGACACCTTC. This translates into CASSLGRPGLPDTF. Drawing the rest from reference TRBV5-1 and TRBJ1-2, the complete variable domain is KAGVTQTPRYLIKTRGQQVTLSCSPISGHRSVSWYQQTPGQGLQFLFEYFSETQRNKGNFPGRFSGRQFSNSRSEMNVSTLELGDSALYLCASSLGRPGLPDTFGSGTRLTVV.

J is TRBJ2-1 and V is TRBV5-1; 7 bases map to TRBD1. J lost 7 bases, V lost 3 bases, and 7 bases had no gene match. This CDR3 contains 14 residues. Germline V gene lookup returns CDR1 SGHRS and CDR2 YFSETQ. The DNA for the CDR3 is TGCGCCAGCAGCTCTGGGACAGAGGGGAATGAGCAGTTCTTC. Its protein is CASSSGTEGNEQFF.

As to this clone: An end of the junction differs from the germline gene, which may be a read error. The gene calls are TRBV30 and TRBJ2-6, with TRBD1 as a possible D gene (5 bases). This CDR3 has 17 amino acids. The V gene's germline CDR1 is GTSNPN and CDR2 SVGIG (reference sequence). DNA for the CDR3: TGTGCCTGGAGCGGAACGGGCGGATTCTCTGGGGCCAACGTTCTGACTTTC. This encodes CAWSGTGGFSGANVLTF. Looking up the rest from reference TRBV30 and TRBJ2-6 gives the full variable domain: SQTIHQWPATLVQPVGSPLSLECTVEGTSNPNLYWYRQAAGRGLQLLFYSVGIGQISSEVPQNLSASRPQDRQFILSSKKLLLSDSGFYLCAWSGTGGFSGANVLTFGAGSRLTVL.

CDR3: CASSITTNEKLFF. In nucleotides, the CDR3 is TGTGCCAGCAGCATTACAACTAATGAAAAACTGTTTTTT. The chain recombines TRBV27 with TRBJ1-4; D unresolved. This CDR3 has 13 amino acids. V was pared by 6 bases and J by 0 bases, with 5 bases between. The germline V gene has CDR1 MNHEY and CDR2 SMNVEV (reference sequence). The full variable domain, with the rest looked up from reference TRBV27 and TRBJ1-4, is EAQVTQNPRYLITVTGKKLTVTCSQNMNHEYMSWYRQDPGLGLRQIYYSMNVEVTDKGDVPEGYKVSRKEKRNFPLILESPSPNQTSLYFCASSITTNEKLFFGSGTQLSVL.

This clone has a handful of counts. The chain combines TRBV19 with TRBJ2-5; no clear D. V was trimmed by 3 bases and J by 5 bases, leaving 7 bases between them. CDR1 and CDR2 from the germline V gene are LNHDA and SQIVND (reference sequence). This CDR3 contains 12 residues. The CDR3, as DNA: TGTGCCAGTAGTATGGGGTCGGAGACCCAGTACTTC. This translates into CASSMGSETQYF.

V usage is TRBV4-2 and J usage is TRBJ1-1, with no clear D. The CDR3 length is 14 residues. V lost 0 bases to trimming and J lost 4 bases, with 9 bases between them. The germline CDR1 and CDR2 sequences are LGHNA and YNFKEQ. DNA for the CDR3: TGTGCCAGCAGCCAAGAGGGGAGAGGCACTGAAGCTTTCTTT. Translating it yields CASSQEGRGTEAFF.

The rearrangement uses TRBV9 and TRBJ1-2, with 8 bases identical to TRBD1. V shed 4 bases and J 6 bases; nucleotides not matched to a gene: 11. The CDR3 consists of 15 residues. CDR1 and CDR2 (germline): SGDLS, YYNGEE. This CDR3 reads CASSRMWTGFNGYTF. The CDR3, as DNA: TGTGCCAGCAGCCGGATGTGGACAGGGTTCAATGGCTACACCTTC.

The chain recombines TRBV28 with TRBJ1-1; tentative D call: TRBD1 (5 bases). Trimming removed 5 bases at V and 1 base at J, with 14 bases between. CDR1 is MDHEN and CDR2 is SYDVKM in the germline V gene. There are 15 residues in the CDR3. The CDR3 DNA reads as TGTGCCAGCAGTCCGATCGGGGGGACGAACACTGAAGCTTTCTTT. Translating it yields CASSPIGGTNTEAFF.

This clone came up a few times. The V and J genes are TRBV18 and TRBJ2-7, with TRBD2 matching 9 bases. Looked up from germline, CDR1 is KGHSH and CDR2 is LQKENI. This CDR3 spans 14 amino acids. V gave up 3 bases and J gave up 4 bases; unmatched junction bases: 4. This CDR3 reads CASSPSGSGYEQYF. CDR3 nucleotides: TGTGCCAGCTCACCTAGCGGGAGCGGGTACGAGCAGTACTTC.

This chain links TRBV5-1 with TRBJ1-1; the D gene is possibly TRBD1 (6 bases). Germline loops: CDR1 SGHRS, CDR2 YFSETQ. The CDR3 length is 15 residues. Trimming removed 4 bases at V and 4 bases at J, with 17 bases between. CDR3 amino acids: CASSGAGAPGTEAFF. The DNA for the CDR3 is TGCGCCAGCAGCGGTGCGGGGGCGCCGGGCACTGAAGCTTTCTTT. Looking up the rest from reference TRBV5-1 and TRBJ1-1 gives the full variable domain: KAGVTQTPRYLIKTRGQQVTLSCSPISGHRSVSWYQQTPGQGLQFLFEYFSETQRNKGNFPGRFSGRQFSNSRSEMNVSTLELGDSALYLCASSGAGAPGTEAFFGQGTRLTVV.

The chain has TRBV30 and TRBJ1-4; D call uncertain. Trimming removed 3 bases from V and 3 bases from J, with 11 bases in between. The CDR3 has 14 residues. From germline, CDR1 is GTSNPN and CDR2 SVGIG (reference sequence). The CDR3 reads CAWRQLGANEKLFF. CDR3 DNA: TGTGCCTGGAGACAGTTGGGTGCTAATGAAAAACTGTTTTTT.

The chain employs TRBV7-8 and TRBJ2-7, with 10 nucleotides matching TRBD2. The CDR3 consists of 18 residues. Germline values: CDR1 SGHVS, CDR2 FQNEAQ. Trimming removed 1 base from V and 3 bases from J; junction bases left unmatched: 12. The chain's CDR3 is CASSLVRPGTSVYYEQYF. The CDR3 coding sequence is TGTGCCAGCAGCTTAGTCCGCCCTGGGACTAGCGTGTACTACGAGCAGTACTTC.

The genes are TRBV5-1 and TRBJ2-3; TRBD2 agrees at 7 bases. The V and J ends lost 3 bases and 3 bases, in that order; junction bases with no gene match: 4. The germline gives CDR1 SGHRS, CDR2 YFSETQ. CDR3 length: 14 residues. In DNA form, the CDR3 reads TGCGCCAGCAGCTCGCTCGGGGGGACAGATACGCAGTATTTT. Its protein is CASSSLGGTDTQYF.

The chain couples TRBV2 to TRBJ2-7; the D is unclear. V dropped 4 bases and J dropped 6 bases, with 16 bases sitting between them. Germline V CDR1 and CDR2: SNHLY, FYNNEI. CDR3 length: 14 residues. For the CDR3, the DNA is TGTGCCAGCAGTGTTTCCAGACCGCTACGCGAGCAGTACTTC. Translating it yields CASSVSRPLREQYF.

The chain employs TRBV7-8 and TRBJ1-2, with 10 nucleotides matching TRBD1. V shed 4 bases, J shed 6 bases, and the junction held 5 bases outside the gene matches. The CDR3 spans 14 residues. Per the germline V gene, CDR1 is SGHVS and CDR2 is FQNEAQ. This CDR3 is CASSWGQGLDGYTF. In DNA form, the CDR3 reads TGTGCCAGCAGCTGGGGACAGGGGCTAGATGGCTACACCTTC.

The chain couples TRBV28 to TRBJ2-2, with D uncertain. From germline, CDR1 is MDHEN and CDR2 SYDVKM. V lost 6 bases and J 0 bases, leaving 14 bases between the germline ends. The length of the CDR3 is 16 residues. CDR3 in amino acids: CASSPTWNTNTGELFF. In DNA, the CDR3 is TGTGCCAGCAGCCCTACCTGGAATACGAACACCGGGGAGCTGTTTTTT.

This clone was observed a single time. The same CDR3 also results from other DNA sequences found in this sample. V gene TRBV11-2 combines with J gene TRBJ2-7; D is possibly TRBD1 or TRBD2 (5 bases each). Trimming removed 3 bases from V and 7 bases from J, with 16 bases in between. This CDR3 is built from 14 residues. Germline CDR1 SGHAT, CDR2 FQNNGV. The CDR3 reads CASSLRPLAGEQYF. The CDR3 region has the DNA TGTGCCAGCAGCTTGCGACCTCTAGCAGGGGAGCAGTACTTC.

This clone came up once. This sequence joins TRBV21-1 and TRBJ1-1; the D call TRBD1 from the table was never checked on the DNA. TRBV21-1 is classified as a pseudogene. The CDR3 consists of 16 residues. The CDR3 is CASSKGSERRLGGAFF. CDR3 DNA sequence: TGTGCCAGCAGCAAAGGGAGCGAGAGGAGGCTAGGGGGAGCTTTCTTT.